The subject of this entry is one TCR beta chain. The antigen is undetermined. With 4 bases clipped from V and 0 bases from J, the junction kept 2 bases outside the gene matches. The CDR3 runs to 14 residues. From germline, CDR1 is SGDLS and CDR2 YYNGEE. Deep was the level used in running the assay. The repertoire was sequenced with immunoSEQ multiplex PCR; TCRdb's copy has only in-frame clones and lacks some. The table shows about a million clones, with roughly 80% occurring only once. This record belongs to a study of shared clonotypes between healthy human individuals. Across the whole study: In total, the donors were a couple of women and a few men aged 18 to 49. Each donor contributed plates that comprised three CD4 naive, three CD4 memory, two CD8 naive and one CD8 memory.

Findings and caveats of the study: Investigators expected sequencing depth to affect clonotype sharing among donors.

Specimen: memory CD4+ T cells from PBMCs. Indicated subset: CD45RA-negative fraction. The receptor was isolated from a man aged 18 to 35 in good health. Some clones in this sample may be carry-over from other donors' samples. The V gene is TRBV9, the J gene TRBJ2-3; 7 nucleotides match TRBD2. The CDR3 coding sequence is TGTGCCAGCAGCAGAGCGGGAAGCACAGATACGCAGTATTTT. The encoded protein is CASSRAGSTDTQYF.